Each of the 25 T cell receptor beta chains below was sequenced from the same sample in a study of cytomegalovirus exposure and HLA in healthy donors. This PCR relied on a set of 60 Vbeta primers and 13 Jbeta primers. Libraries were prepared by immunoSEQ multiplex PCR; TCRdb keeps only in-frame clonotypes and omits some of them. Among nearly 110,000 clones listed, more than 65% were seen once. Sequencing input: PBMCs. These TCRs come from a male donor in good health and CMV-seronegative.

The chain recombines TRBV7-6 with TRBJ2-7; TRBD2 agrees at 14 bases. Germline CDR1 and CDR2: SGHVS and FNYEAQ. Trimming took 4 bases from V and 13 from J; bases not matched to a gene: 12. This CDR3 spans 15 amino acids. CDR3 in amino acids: CASSSKGLAGGPIYF. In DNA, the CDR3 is TGTGCCAGCAGCTCCAAAGGACTAGCGGGAGGACCGATATACTTC.

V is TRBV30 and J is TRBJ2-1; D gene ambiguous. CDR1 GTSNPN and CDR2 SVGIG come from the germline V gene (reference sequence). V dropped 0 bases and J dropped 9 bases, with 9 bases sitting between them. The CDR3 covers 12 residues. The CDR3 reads CAWSVRVGEQFF. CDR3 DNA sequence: TGTGCCTGGAGTGTACGGGTGGGTGAGCAGTTCTTC.

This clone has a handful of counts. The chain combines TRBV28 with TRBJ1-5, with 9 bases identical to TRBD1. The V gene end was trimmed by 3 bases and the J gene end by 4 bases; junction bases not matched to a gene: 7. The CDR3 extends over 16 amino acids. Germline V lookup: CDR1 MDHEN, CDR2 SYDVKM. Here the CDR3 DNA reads TGTGCCAGCAGTTTCTTGGGACAGGGCCCAAATCAGCCCCAGCATTTT. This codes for CASSFLGQGPNQPQHF. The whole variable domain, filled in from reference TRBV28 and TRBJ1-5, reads DVKVTQSSRYLVKRTGEKVFLECVQDMDHENMFWYRQDPGLGLRLIYFSYDVKMKEKGDIPEGYSVSREKKERFSLILESASTNQTSMYLCASSFLGQGPNQPQHFGDGTRLSIL.

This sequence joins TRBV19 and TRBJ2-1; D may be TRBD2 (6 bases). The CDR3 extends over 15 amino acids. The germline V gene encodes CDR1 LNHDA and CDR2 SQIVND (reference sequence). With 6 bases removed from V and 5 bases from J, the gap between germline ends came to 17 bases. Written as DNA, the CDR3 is TGTGCCAGTAGCTTGGGACTCAACACAGACAATGAGCAGTTCTTC. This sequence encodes CASSLGLNTDNEQFF.

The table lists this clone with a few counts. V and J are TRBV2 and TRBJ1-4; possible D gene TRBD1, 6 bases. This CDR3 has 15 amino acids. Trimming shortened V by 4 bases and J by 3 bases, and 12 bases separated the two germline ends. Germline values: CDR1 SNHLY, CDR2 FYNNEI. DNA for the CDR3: TGTGCCAGCAGTGCCAGGGGCTCCCCTAATGAAAAACTGTTTTTT. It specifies CASSARGSPNEKLFF.

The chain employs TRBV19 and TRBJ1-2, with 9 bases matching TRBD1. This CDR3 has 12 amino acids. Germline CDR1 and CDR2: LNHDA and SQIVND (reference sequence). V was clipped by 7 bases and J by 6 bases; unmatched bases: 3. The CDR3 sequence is CASNNRGHGYTF. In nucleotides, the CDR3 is TGTGCCAGTAACAACAGGGGGCATGGCTACACCTTC.

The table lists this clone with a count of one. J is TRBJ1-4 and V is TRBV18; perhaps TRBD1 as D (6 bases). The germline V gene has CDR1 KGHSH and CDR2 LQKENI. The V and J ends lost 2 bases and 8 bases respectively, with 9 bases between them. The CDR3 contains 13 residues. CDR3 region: CASSPGGGEKLFF. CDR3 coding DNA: TGTGCCAGCTCACCAGGCGGGGGCGAAAAACTGTTTTTT.

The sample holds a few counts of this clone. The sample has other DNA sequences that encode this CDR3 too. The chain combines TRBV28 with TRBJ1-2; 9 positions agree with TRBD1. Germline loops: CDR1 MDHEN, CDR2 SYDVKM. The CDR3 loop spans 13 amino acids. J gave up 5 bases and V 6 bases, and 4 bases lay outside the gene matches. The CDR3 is CASSLQGAYGYTF. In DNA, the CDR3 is TGTGCCAGCAGCTTACAGGGGGCGTATGGCTACACCTTC.

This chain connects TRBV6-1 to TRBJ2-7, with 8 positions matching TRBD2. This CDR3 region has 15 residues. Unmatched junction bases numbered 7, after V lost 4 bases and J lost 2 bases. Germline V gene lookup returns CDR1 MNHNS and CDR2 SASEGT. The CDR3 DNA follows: TGTGCCAGCAGTGGGTCACTAGCGGAGACCTACGAGCAGTACTTC. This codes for CASSGSLAETYEQYF.

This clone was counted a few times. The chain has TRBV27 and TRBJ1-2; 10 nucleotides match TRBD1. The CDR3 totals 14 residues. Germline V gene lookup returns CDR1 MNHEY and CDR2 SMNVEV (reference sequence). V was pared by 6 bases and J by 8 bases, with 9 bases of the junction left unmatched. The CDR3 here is CASSPDRGLAGYTF. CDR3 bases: TGTGCCAGCAGCCCTGACAGGGGGCTTGCGGGCTACACCTTC.

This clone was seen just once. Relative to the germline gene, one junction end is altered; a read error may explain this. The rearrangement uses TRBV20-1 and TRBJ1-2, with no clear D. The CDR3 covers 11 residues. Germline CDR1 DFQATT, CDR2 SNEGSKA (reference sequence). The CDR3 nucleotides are TGCAGTGCCGTTCCTAATTATGGCTACACCTTC. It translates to CSAVPNYGYTF.

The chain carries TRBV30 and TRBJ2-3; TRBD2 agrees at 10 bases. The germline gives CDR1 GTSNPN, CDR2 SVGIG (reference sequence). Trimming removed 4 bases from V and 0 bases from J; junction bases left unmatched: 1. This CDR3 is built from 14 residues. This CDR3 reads CAWTSGGSTDTQYF. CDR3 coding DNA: TGTGCCTGGACTAGCGGGGGTAGCACAGATACGCAGTATTTT.

Here the CDR3 reads CASSVFGGTYEQYF. The CDR3 DNA sequence: TGTGCCAGCAGTGTTTTCGGGGGAACCTACGAGCAGTACTTC. The chain recombines TRBV2 with TRBJ2-7; D is perhaps TRBD2 (6 bases). The V gene's germline CDR1 is SNHLY and CDR2 FYNNEI. The length of the CDR3 is 14 residues. Trimming removed 4 bases from V and 2 bases from J, with 12 bases in between.

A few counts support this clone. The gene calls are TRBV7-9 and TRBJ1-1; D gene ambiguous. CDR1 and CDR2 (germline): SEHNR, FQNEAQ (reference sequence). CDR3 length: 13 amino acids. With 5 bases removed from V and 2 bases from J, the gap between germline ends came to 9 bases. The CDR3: CASSPMANTEAFF. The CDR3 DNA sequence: TGTGCCAGCAGCCCGATGGCTAACACTGAAGCTTTCTTT.

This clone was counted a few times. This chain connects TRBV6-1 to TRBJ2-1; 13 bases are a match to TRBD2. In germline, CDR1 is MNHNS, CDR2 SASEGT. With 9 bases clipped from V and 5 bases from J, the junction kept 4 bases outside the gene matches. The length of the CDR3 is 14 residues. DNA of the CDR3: TGTGCCAGTACTAGCGGGAGGGATAACAATGAGCAGTTCTTC. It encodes CASTSGRDNNEQFF.

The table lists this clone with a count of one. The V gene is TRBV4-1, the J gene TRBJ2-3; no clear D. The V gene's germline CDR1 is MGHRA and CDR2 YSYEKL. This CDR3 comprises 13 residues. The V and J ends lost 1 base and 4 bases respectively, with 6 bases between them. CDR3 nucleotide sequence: TGCGCCAGCAGCCAAGTGACTTCAGATACGCAGTATTTT. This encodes CASSQVTSDTQYF.

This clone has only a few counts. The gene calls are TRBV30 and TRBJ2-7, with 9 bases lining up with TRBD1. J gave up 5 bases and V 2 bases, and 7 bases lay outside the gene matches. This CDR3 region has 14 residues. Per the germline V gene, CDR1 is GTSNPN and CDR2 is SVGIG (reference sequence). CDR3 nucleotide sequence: TGTGCCTGGAGTTGGGGACAGGGTACCCACGAGCAGTACTTC. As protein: CAWSWGQGTHEQYF.

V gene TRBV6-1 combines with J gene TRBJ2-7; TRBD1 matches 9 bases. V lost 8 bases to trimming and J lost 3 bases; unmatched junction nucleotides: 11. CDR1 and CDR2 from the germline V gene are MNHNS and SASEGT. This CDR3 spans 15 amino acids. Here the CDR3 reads CASGPGGTGLYEQYF. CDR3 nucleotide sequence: TGTGCCAGCGGGCCTGGTGGGACAGGGCTCTACGAGCAGTACTTC.

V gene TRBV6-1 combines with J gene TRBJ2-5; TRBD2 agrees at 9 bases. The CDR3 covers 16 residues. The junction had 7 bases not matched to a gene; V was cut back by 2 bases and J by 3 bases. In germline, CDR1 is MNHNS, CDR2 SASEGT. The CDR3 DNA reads TGTGCCAGCAGTGAATATAGCGGGAGCCCTGAAGAGACCCAGTACTTC. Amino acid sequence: CASSEYSGSPEETQYF.

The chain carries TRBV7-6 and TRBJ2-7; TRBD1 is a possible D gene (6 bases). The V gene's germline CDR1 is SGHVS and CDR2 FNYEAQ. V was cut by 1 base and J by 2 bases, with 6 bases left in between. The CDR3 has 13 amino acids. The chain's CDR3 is CASSLDRAYEQYF. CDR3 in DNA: TGTGCCAGCAGCTTAGACAGGGCCTACGAGCAGTACTTC.

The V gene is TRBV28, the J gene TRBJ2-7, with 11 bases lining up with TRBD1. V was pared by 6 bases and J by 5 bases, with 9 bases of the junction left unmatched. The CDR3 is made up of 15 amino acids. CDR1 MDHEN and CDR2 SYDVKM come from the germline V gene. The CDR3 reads CASRGGGTGGDEQYF. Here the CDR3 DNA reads TGTGCCAGCAGAGGGGGAGGGACAGGGGGTGACGAGCAGTACTTC.

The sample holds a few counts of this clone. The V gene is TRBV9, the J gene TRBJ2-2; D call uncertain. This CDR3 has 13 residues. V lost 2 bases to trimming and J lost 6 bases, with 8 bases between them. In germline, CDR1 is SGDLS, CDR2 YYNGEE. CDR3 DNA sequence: TGTGCCAGCAGCGTCCGTCAGGCCGGGGAGCTGTTTTTT. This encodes CASSVRQAGELFF.

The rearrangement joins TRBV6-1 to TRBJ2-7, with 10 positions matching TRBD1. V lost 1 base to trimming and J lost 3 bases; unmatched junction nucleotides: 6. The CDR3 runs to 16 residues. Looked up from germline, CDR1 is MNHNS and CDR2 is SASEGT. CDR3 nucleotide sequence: TGTGCCAGCAGTGAAGAGGTGGGACAGGGGCTCTACGAGCAGTACTTC. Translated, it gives CASSEEVGQGLYEQYF.

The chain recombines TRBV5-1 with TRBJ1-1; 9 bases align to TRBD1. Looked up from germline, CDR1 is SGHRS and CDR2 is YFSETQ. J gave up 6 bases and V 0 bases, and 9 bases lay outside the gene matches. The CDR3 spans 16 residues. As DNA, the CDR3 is TGCGCCAGCAGCTTGGGGCTGACAGGGGGATCGGCTGAAGCTTTCTTT. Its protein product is CASSLGLTGGSAEAFF.

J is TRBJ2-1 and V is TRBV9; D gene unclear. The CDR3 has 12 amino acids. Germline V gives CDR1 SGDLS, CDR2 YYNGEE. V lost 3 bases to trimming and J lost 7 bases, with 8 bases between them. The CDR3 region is CASSGGNNEQFF. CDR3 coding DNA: TGTGCCAGCAGCGGAGGAAATAATGAGCAGTTCTTC.